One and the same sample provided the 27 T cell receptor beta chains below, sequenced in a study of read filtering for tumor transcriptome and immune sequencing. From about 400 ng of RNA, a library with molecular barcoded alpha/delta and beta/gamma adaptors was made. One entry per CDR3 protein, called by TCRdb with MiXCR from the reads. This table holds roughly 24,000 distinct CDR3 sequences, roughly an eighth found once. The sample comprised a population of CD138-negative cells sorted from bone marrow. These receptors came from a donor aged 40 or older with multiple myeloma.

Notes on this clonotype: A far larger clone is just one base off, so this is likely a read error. CDR3 DNA: TGTGCCAGCAGCGCTAACCCGGGACGGGCCGGAGAGCAGTACTTC. Translating gives CASSANPGRAGEQYF. The chain combines TRBV13 with TRBJ2-7; tentatively, D is TRBD1 or TRBD2 (5 bases each). The CDR3 covers 15 residues. Germline lookup yields CDR1 PRHDT and CDR2 FYEKMQ (reference sequence). The germline V and J ends were trimmed by 5 bases and 7 bases, with 21 bases remaining between them.

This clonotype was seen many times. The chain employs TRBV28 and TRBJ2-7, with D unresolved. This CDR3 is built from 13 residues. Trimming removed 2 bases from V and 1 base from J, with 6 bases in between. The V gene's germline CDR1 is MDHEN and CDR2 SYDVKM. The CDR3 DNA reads TGTGCCAGCAGTTTAATGTTATCCTACGAGCAGTACTTC. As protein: CASSLMLSYEQYF. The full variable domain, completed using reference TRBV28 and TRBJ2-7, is DVKVTQSSRYLVKRTGEKVFLECVQDMDHENMFWYRQDPGLGLRLIYFSYDVKMKEKGDIPEGYSVSREKKERFSLILESASTNQTSMYLCASSLMLSYEQYFGPGTRLTVT.

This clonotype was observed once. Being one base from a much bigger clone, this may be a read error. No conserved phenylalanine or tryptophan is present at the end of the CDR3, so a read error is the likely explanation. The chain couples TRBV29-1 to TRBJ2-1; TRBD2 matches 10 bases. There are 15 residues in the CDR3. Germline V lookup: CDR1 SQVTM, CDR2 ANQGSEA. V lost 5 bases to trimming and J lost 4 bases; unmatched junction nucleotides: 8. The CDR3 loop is CSVPRSSGGYNEQFS. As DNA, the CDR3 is TGCAGCGTTCCAAGGTCTAGCGGGGGTTACAATGAGCAGTTCTCC.

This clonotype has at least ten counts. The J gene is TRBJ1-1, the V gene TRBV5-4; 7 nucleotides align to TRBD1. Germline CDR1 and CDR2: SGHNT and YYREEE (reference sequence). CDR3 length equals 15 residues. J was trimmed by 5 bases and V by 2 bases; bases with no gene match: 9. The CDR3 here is CASSFPTGSKTEAFF. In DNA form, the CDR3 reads TGTGCCAGCAGCTTTCCGACAGGGTCGAAGACTGAAGCTTTCTTT.

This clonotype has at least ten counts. The chain's CDR3 is CASSQDRWGREQYF. The CDR3 DNA follows: TGTGCCAGCAGCCAAGATCGATGGGGCAGAGAGCAGTACTTC. The J gene is TRBJ2-7, the V gene TRBV3-1, with D tentatively TRBD1 (5 bases). The CDR3 consists of 14 residues. The V end lost 0 bases, the J end lost 7 bases, and 13 bases lay between the germline ends. Germline V gene data show CDR1 as LGHDT and CDR2 as YNNKEL (reference sequence).

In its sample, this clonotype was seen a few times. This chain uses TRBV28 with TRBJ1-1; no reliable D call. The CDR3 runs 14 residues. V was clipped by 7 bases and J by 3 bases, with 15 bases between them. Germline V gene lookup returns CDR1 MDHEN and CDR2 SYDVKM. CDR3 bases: TGTGCCAGCACCCCCCACGGTGGGGACACTGAAGCTTTCTTT. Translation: CASTPHGGDTEAFF.

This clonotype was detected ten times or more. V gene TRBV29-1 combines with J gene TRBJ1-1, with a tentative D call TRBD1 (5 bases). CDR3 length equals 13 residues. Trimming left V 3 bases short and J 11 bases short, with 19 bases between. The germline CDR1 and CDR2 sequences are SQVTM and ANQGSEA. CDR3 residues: CSVEGFSWGTAFF. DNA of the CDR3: TGCAGCGTTGAGGGCTTTTCGTGGGGCACTGCTTTCTTT.

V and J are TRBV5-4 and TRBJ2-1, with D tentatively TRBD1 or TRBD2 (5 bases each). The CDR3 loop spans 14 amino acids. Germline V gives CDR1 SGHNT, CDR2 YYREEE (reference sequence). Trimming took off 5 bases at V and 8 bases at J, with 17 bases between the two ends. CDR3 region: CASRPPGPQDEQFF. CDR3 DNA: TGTGCCAGCAGACCTCCGGGACCCCAGGATGAGCAGTTCTTC.

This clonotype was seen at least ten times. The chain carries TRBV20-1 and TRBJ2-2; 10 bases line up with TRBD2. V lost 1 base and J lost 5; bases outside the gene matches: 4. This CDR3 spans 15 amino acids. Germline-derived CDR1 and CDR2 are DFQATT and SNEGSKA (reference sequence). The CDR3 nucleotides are TGCAGTGCTAGAGCGCTAGCGGGAGCTACCGGGGAGCTGTTTTTT. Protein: CSARALAGATGELFF.

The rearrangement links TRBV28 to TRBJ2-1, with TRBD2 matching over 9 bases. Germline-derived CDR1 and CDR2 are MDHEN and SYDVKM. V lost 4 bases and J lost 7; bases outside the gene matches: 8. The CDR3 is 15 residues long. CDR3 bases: TGTGCCAGCAGTTCGAGAGCGGGAGGCGTTAATGAGCAGTTCTTC. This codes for CASSSRAGGVNEQFF.

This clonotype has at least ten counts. DNA for the CDR3: TGTGCCACCAGCAGAGCGGGTAGCGGGATTGAGCAGTTCTTC. This encodes CATSRAGSGIEQFF. The chain is built from TRBV15 and TRBJ2-1; TRBD2 matches at 8 bases. In germline, CDR1 is LNHNV, CDR2 YYDKDF (reference sequence). CDR3 length equals 14 residues. The V segment lost 1 base and the J segment 9 bases; nucleotides outside the gene matches: 5.

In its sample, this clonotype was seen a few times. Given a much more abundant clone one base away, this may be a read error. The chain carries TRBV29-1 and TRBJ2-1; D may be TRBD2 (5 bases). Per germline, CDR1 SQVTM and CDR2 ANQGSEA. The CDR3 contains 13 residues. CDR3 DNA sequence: TGCAGCGTTGAACTAGCCGACTACAATGGGCAGTTCTTC. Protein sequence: CSVELADYNGQFF.

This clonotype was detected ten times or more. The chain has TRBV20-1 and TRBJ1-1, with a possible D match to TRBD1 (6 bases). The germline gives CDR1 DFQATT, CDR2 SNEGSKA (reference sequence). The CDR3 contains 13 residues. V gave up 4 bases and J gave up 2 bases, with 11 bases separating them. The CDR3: CSANGQTNTEAFF. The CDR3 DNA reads TGCAGTGCTAACGGACAGACCAACACTGAAGCTTTCTTT.

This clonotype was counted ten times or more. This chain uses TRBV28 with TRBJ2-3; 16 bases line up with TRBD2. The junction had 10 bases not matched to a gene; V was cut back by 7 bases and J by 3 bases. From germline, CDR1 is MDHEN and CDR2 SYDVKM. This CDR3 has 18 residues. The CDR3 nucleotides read TGTGCCAGCACGCCCGGGGGACTAGCGGGAGGGTGGACAGATACGCAGTATTTT. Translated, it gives CASTPGGLAGGWTDTQYF.

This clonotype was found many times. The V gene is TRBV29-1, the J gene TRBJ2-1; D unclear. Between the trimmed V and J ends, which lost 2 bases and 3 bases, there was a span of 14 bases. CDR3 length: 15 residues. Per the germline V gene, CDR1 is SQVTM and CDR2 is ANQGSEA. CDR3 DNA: TGCAGCGTTGAAACTTGGGATAGGCACTACAATGAGCAGTTCTTC. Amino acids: CSVETWDRHYNEQFF.

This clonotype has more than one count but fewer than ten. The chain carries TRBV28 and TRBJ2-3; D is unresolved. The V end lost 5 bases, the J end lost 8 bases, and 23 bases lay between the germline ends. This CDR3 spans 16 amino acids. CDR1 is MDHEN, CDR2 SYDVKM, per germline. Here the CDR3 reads CASSPTIGAPAGTQYF. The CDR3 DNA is TGTGCCAGCAGTCCGACGATTGGAGCCCCCGCTGGTACGCAGTATTTT.

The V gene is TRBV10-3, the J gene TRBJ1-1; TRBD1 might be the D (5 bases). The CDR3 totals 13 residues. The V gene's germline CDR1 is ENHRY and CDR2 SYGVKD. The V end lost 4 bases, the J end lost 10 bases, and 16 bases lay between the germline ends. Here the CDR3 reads CAISGKGEGVAFF. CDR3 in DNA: TGTGCCATCAGTGGGAAAGGGGAAGGTGTAGCTTTCTTT.

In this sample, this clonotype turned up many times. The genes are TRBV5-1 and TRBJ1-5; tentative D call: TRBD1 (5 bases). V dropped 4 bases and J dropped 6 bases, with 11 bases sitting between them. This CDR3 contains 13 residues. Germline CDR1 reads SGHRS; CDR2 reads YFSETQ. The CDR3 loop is CASSREGSQPQHF. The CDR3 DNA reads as TGCGCCAGCAGCCGAGAGGGGAGTCAGCCCCAGCATTTT. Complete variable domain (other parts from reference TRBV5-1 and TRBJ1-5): KAGVTQTPRYLIKTRGQQVTLSCSPISGHRSVSWYQQTPGQGLQFLFEYFSETQRNKGNFPGRFSGRQFSNSRSEMNVSTLELGDSALYLCASSREGSQPQHFGDGTRLSIL.

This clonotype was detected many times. The CDR3: CASSQWIGADTQYF. The CDR3 bases are TGTGCCAGCAGCCAATGGATCGGCGCAGATACGCAGTATTTT. The chain uses TRBV3-1 and TRBJ2-3; D call uncertain. CDR3 length: 14 amino acids. Germline V gene sequence: CDR1 LGHDT, CDR2 YNNKEL (reference sequence). The ends were cut back, 2 bases at V and 4 bases at J, with 10 bases in the middle.

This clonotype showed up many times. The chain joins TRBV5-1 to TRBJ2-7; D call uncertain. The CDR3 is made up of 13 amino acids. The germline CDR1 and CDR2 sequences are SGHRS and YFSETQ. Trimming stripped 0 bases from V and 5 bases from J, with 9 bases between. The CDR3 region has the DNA TGCGCCAGCAGCTTGGACAATTTAGACGAGCAGTACTTC. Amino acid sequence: CASSLDNLDEQYF.

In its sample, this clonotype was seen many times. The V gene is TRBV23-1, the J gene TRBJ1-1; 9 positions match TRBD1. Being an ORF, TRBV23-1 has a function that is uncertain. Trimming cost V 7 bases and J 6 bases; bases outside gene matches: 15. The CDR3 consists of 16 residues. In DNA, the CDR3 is TGCGCCAGCACCTCCGGGACAGGGCCACATGTCGCTGAAGCTTTCTTT. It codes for CASTSGTGPHVAEAFF.

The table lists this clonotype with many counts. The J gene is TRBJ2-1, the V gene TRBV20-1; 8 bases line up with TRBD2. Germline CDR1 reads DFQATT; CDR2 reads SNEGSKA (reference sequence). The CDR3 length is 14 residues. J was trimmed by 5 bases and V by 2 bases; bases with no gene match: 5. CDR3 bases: TGCAGTGCTAGATTAGCGGGATCTGACAATGAGCAGTTCTTC. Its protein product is CSARLAGSDNEQFF.

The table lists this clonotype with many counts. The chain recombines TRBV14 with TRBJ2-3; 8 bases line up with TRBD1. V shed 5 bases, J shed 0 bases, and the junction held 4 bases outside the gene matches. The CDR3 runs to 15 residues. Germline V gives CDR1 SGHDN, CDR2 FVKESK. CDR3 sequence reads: CASSYGTGSTDTQYF. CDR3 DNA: TGTGCCAGCAGCTATGGGACAGGAAGCACAGATACGCAGTATTTT. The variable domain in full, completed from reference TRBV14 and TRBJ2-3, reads EAGVTQFPSHSVIEKGQTVTLRCDPISGHDNLYWYRRVMGKEIKFLLHFVKESKQDESGMPNNRFLAERTGGTYSTLKVQPAELEDSGVYFCASSYGTGSTDTQYFGPGTRLTVL.

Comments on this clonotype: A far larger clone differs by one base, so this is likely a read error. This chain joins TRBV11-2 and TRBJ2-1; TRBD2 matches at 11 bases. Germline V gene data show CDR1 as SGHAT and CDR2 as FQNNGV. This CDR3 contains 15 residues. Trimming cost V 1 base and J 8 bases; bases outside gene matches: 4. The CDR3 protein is CASSLGTSGYDEQFF. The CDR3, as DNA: TGTGCCAGCAGCTTAGGGACTAGCGGGTACGATGAGCAGTTCTTC. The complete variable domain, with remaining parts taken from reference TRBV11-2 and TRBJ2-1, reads EAGVAQSPRYKIIEKRQSVAFWCNPISGHATLYWYQQILGQGPKLLIQFQNNGVVDDSQLPKDRFSAERLKGVDSTLKIQPAKLEDSAVYLCASSLGTSGYDEQFFGPGTRLTVL.

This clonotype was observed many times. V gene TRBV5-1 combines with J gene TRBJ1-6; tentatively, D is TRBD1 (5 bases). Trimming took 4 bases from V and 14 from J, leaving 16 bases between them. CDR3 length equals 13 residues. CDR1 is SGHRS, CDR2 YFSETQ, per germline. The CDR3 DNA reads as TGCGCCAGCAGCCCTGGACATGGTTTTACCCTCCACTTT. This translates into CASSPGHGFTLHF. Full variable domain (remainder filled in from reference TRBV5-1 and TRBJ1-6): KAGVTQTPRYLIKTRGQQVTLSCSPISGHRSVSWYQQTPGQGLQFLFEYFSETQRNKGNFPGRFSGRQFSNSRSEMNVSTLELGDSALYLCASSPGHGFTLHFGNGTRLTVT.

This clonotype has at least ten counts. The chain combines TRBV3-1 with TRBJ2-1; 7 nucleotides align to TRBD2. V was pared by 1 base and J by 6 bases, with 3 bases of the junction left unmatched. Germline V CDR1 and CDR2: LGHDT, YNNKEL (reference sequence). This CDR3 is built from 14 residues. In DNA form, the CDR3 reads TGTGCCAGCAGCCAAGTATCGGGGGGCAATGAGCAGTTCTTC. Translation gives CASSQVSGGNEQFF.

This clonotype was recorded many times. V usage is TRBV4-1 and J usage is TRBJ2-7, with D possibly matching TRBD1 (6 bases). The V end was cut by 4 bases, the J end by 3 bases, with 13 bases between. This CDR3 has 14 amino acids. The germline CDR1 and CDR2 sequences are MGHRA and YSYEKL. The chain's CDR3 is CASSPREGGYEQYF. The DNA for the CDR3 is TGCGCCAGCAGCCCCCGGGAAGGGGGCTACGAGCAGTACTTC.